These 18 T cell receptor beta chains came from one sample sequenced in a study of OX40 agonist ivuxolimab in advanced cancers. Assay used: immunoSEQ multiplex PCR; TCRdb lists only in-frame clones, some missing. The sample comprises roughly 70,000 clones, about four fifths of which are singletons, and 0.9% to 1.2% rests with the top ten. The sequenced sample was CD4+ or CD8+ T cells sorted from blood, obtained in a trial of the OX40 agonist ivuxolimab. Receptor source: an adult with an advanced solid tumor such as melanoma, head and neck, liver or kidney cancer.

The chain employs TRBV9 and TRBJ2-3, with 12 bases lining up with TRBD2. Germline CDR1 reads SGDLS; CDR2 reads YYNGEE. V dropped 0 bases and J dropped 1; count of bases not matched to a gene: 6. The CDR3 has 18 residues. The CDR3 loop reads CASSVGLAGVSGTDTQYF. The CDR3 bases are TGTGCCAGCAGCGTAGGACTAGCGGGGGTATCAGGCACAGATACGCAGTATTTT.

The chain combines TRBV6-6 with TRBJ2-1, with 12 bases matching TRBD2. This CDR3 contains 16 residues. Trimming took 6 bases from V and 7 from J; bases not matched to a gene: 10. The germline V gene has CDR1 MNHNY and CDR2 SVGAGI (reference sequence). Written as DNA, the CDR3 is TGTGCCAGCAGCCGAACCGCTAGCGGGGGGGCGAATGAGCAGTTCTTC. Translation: CASSRTASGGANEQFF.

The chain joins TRBV5-1 to TRBJ2-1, with D possibly matching TRBD2 (6 bases). Germline values: CDR1 SGHRS, CDR2 YFSETQ. V was shortened by 4 bases and J by 0 bases, with 11 bases between the two germline ends. This CDR3 comprises 15 residues. The CDR3 sequence is CASSLRESSYNEQFF. DNA for the CDR3: TGCGCCAGCAGCCTACGGGAGAGCTCCTACAATGAGCAGTTCTTC.

The table lists this clone with a few counts. The CDR3: CASSAETGFYTEAFF. The DNA of the CDR3 is TGTGCCAGTAGTGCCGAAACAGGGTTCTACACTGAAGCTTTCTTT. V and J are TRBV19 and TRBJ1-1; possibly TRBD1 for D (6 bases). Trimming stripped 5 bases from V and 3 bases from J, with 16 bases between. Germline V gives CDR1 LNHDA, CDR2 SQIVND (reference sequence). CDR3 size: 15 residues.

The V gene is TRBV27, the J gene TRBJ2-6, with 10 nucleotides matching TRBD1. The CDR3 is 17 residues long. In germline, CDR1 is MNHEY, CDR2 SMNVEV (reference sequence). With V trimmed by 4 bases and J by 0 bases, 3 bases remained unmatched. The CDR3 nucleotides are TGTGCCAGCAGTTCCCGGGACAGGGGCTCTGGGGCCAACGTCCTGACTTTC. It encodes CASSSRDRGSGANVLTF. Looking up the rest from reference TRBV27 and TRBJ2-6 gives the full variable domain: EAQVTQNPRYLITVTGKKLTVTCSQNMNHEYMSWYRQDPGLGLRQIYYSMNVEVTDKGDVPEGYKVSRKEKRNFPLILESPSPNQTSLYFCASSSRDRGSGANVLTFGAGSRLTVL.

In DNA, the CDR3 is TGTGCCAGTAGTATAGGGGAGGGAGGGAAAGAGACCCAGTACTTC. Translation: CASSIGEGGKETQYF. The chain has TRBV19 and TRBJ2-5; TRBD2 aligns across 7 bases. Trimming at V came to 1 base and at J to 3 bases, leaving 5 bases not matched to a gene. CDR3 length: 15 amino acids. Looked up from germline, CDR1 is LNHDA and CDR2 is SQIVND (reference sequence).

The rearrangement links TRBV28 to TRBJ2-7; weak D call: TRBD1 (6 bases). V was cut by 6 bases and J by 1 base, with 16 bases left in between. The CDR3 runs to 15 residues. Germline-derived CDR1 and CDR2 are MDHEN and SYDVKM. CDR3 residues: CASSRTGSKSYEQYF. In DNA, the CDR3 is TGTGCCAGCAGCCGAACAGGGAGTAAGTCCTACGAGCAGTACTTC.

The chain joins TRBV5-8 to TRBJ1-3, with 8 bases lining up with TRBD1. J was trimmed by 4 bases and V by 0 bases; bases with no gene match: 9. Germline lookup yields CDR1 SGHTS and CDR2 YDEGEE. The CDR3 runs to 17 residues. CDR3 region: CASSLGQGFGVGNTIYF. The CDR3 coding sequence is TGTGCCAGCAGCTTGGGACAGGGGTTCGGGGTCGGAAACACCATATATTTT. The variable domain in full, completed from reference TRBV5-8 and TRBJ1-3, reads EAGVTQSPTHLIKTRGQQATLRCSPISGHTSVYWYQQALGLGLQFLLWYDEGEERNRGNFPPRFSGRQFPNYSSELNVNALELEDSALYLCASSLGQGFGVGNTIYFGEGSWLTVV.

This clone was recorded once. The chain recombines TRBV5-1 with TRBJ2-5, with D perhaps given as TRBD1 or TRBD2 (5 bases each). The CDR3 is 17 amino acids. Between the trimmed V and J ends, which lost 0 bases and 5 bases, there was a span of 20 bases. Germline lookup yields CDR1 SGHRS and CDR2 YFSETQ. CDR3 sequence: CASSLASLGDQRETQYF. In DNA form, the CDR3 reads TGCGCCAGCAGCTTGGCGTCCTTGGGGGACCAGCGTGAGACCCAGTACTTC.

This rearrangement joins TRBV4-1 to TRBJ2-2; 9 bases fit TRBD1. The CDR3 length is 20 residues. V trimming: 5 bases; J trimming: 2 bases; junction bases outside the gene matches: 18. Germline V gene data show CDR1 as MGHRA and CDR2 as YSYEKL. CDR3 sequence reads: CASSLKSGPGTGLNTGELFF. The CDR3 region has the DNA TGCGCCAGCAGCTTAAAATCCGGACCCGGGACAGGGTTAAACACCGGGGAGCTGTTTTTT.

The chain uses TRBV5-1 and TRBJ1-5; 7 bases are a match to TRBD1. The ends lost 0 bases at V and 8 bases at J; junction bases unmatched: 8. The CDR3 runs to 15 residues. The germline V gene encodes CDR1 SGHRS and CDR2 YFSETQ. The CDR3 protein is CASSLESGTAKPQHF. As DNA, the CDR3 is TGCGCCAGCAGCTTGGAATCCGGGACAGCTAAGCCCCAGCATTTT. Using reference TRBV5-1 and TRBJ1-5 for the parts outside the CDR3, the full variable domain is KAGVTQTPRYLIKTRGQQVTLSCSPISGHRSVSWYQQTPGQGLQFLFEYFSETQRNKGNFPGRFSGRQFSNSRSEMNVSTLELGDSALYLCASSLESGTAKPQHFGDGTRLSIL.

The rearrangement uses TRBV6-1 and TRBJ1-1; no firm D call. Deletions cut 6 bases from V and 5 bases from J, with 10 bases between. CDR3 length: 12 amino acids. Germline CDR1 is MNHNS and CDR2 is SASEGT. CDR3 sequence reads: CASSLEATEAFF. The CDR3 DNA follows: TGTGCCAGCAGCCTAGAAGCAACTGAAGCTTTCTTT.

The gene calls are TRBV2 and TRBJ2-1, with D maybe TRBD1 (5 bases). The CDR3 covers 15 residues. Trimming left V 7 bases short and J 0 bases short, with 13 bases between. Germline CDR1 reads SNHLY; CDR2 reads FYNNEI. The CDR3 DNA is TGTGCCAGCAAAAAGGGCAGGGCCTCCTACAATGAGCAGTTCTTC. It is translated as CASKKGRASYNEQFF.

The rearrangement joins TRBV2 to TRBJ2-6, with D perhaps assigned TRBD1 or TRBD2 (7 bases each). Trimming shortened V by 0 bases and J by 2 bases, and 14 bases separated the two germline ends. Per the germline V gene, CDR1 is SNHLY and CDR2 is FYNNEI. The CDR3 sequence is 18 residues long. In DNA form, the CDR3 reads TGTGCCAGCAGTGAAGCCTCAGCAGGGGGGGCTGGGGCCAACGTCCTGACTTTC. Its protein is CASSEASAGGAGANVLTF.

The chain employs TRBV27 and TRBJ2-3; D is unresolved. The CDR3 runs to 14 residues. Trimming removed 0 bases from V and 1 base from J, with 5 bases in between. Germline CDR1 reads MNHEY; CDR2 reads SMNVEV (reference sequence). CDR3 nucleotide sequence: TGTGCCAGCAGTTTATCCGTGGGCACAGATACGCAGTATTTT. Translating gives CASSLSVGTDTQYF.

DNA for the CDR3: TGTGCCAGCAGCTTAGGCGCTAGCGGGGGGCGCACAGATACGCAGTATTTT. Encoded protein: CASSLGASGGRTDTQYF. The rearrangement uses TRBV7-2 and TRBJ2-3; 11 positions match TRBD2. Trimming removed 1 base from V and 1 base from J; junction bases left unmatched: 4. Germline CDR1 is SGHTA and CDR2 is FQGNSA. The length of the CDR3 is 17 residues.

V and J are TRBV6-1 and TRBJ2-6, with D perhaps TRBD1 (5 bases). V was pared by 2 bases and J by 4 bases, with 9 bases between. Germline loops: CDR1 MNHNS, CDR2 SASEGT. The CDR3 loop spans 15 amino acids. The CDR3 DNA sequence: TGTGCCAGCAGTGAAAGGGGTTCGGGGGCCAACGTCCTGACTTTC. It codes for CASSERGSGANVLTF.

In DNA form, the CDR3 reads TGCGCCAGCAGTGAGAGAGCCGGGACGGGGAATTTGGGGGGGCAGTACTTC. Protein product: CASSERAGTGNLGGQYF. This chain links TRBV10-2 with TRBJ2-5; 7 bases map to TRBD2. This CDR3 comprises 17 residues. The V gene end was trimmed by 2 bases and the J gene end by 11 bases; junction bases not matched to a gene: 20. CDR1 and CDR2 from the germline V gene are WSHSY and SAAADI.